What follows is one TCR beta chain and its context. The data stem from a study of control samples from healthy donors and cancer patients. The data were produced by immunoSEQ multiplex PCR, yet TCRdb's version contains in-frame clones alone and is incomplete. The data show 170,000 or so clones, around 94% seen once. CDR3 length: 15 residues. V lost 0 bases to trimming and J lost 2 bases, with 10 bases between them. Germline V CDR1 and CDR2: SGHRS, YFSETQ. This sequence joins TRBV5-1 and TRBJ2-3, with D perhaps matching TRBD2 (6 bases). The sequencing input was blood. The clonotype comes from a man younger than 40 in good health. CDR3 in amino acids: CASSLVAGPTDTQYF. Here the CDR3 DNA reads TGCGCCAGCAGCTTGGTGGCGGGGCCCACAGATACGCAGTATTTT.